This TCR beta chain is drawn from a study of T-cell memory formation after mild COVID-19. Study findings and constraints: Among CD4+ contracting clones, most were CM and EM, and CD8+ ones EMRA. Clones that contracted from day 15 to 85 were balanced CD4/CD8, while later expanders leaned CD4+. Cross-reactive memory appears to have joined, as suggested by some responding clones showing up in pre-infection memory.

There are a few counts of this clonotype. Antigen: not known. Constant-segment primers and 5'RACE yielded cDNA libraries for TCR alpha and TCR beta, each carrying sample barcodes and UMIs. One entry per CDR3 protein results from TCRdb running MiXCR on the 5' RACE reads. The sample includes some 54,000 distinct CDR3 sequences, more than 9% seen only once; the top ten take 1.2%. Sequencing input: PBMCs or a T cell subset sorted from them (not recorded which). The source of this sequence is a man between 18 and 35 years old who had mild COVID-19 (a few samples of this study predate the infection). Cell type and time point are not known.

The CDR3: CASIGHLSNQPQHF. In DNA, the CDR3 is TGTGCCAGCATTGGACACCTTAGCAATCAGCCCCAGCATTTT. J is TRBJ1-5 and V is TRBV6-1; weak D call: TRBD1 (5 bases). The V end lost 7 bases, the J end lost 0 bases, and 10 bases lay between the germline ends. CDR3 length: 14 residues. Per germline, CDR1 MNHNS and CDR2 SASEGT.